The 29 T cell receptor beta chains below all came from one sample that was sequenced in a study of T cells in Graves' hyperthyroidism and ophthalmopathy. TCR beta CDR3 regions were amplified from RNA. When the TCR CDR3 underwent first-round RT-PCR, the HTBI primer set was used. One entry per CDR3 protein, called by TCRdb with MiXCR from the multiplex PCR reads. Seen here are 350,000 to 400,000 distinct CDR3 sequences, 19% observed once, and the top ten hold around 3.6%. What was sequenced was blood. These receptors came from a woman younger than 35 with Graves' hyperthyroidism.

Ten or more counts support this clonotype. This chain joins TRBV7-3 and TRBJ2-2, with 14 bases lining up with TRBD2. CDR3 length: 15 residues. The ends lost 6 bases at V and 6 bases at J; junction bases unmatched: 3. CDR1 is SGHTA, CDR2 FQGTGA, per germline. CDR3 nucleotides: TGTGCCAGCAGTCAGACTAGCGGGGGGGCCGGGGAGCTGTTTTTT. Amino acids: CASSQTSGGAGELFF.

The chain links TRBV10-3 to TRBJ2-5; 12 bases are a match to TRBD2. The junction had 12 bases not matched to a gene; V was cut back by 8 bases and J by 5 bases. The CDR3 is 16 amino acids. Per germline, CDR1 ENHRY and CDR2 SYGVKD. The CDR3 bases are TGTGCCATCCGGCCTAGCGGGGGGGCCGGTCAGGAGACCCAGTACTTC. Protein product: CAIRPSGGAGQETQYF.

This clonotype came up many times. This chain uses TRBV12-3 or TRBV12-4 with TRBJ2-2, with 7 bases fitting TRBD1. This CDR3 contains 16 residues. Germline trimming cut 8 bases from V and 2 bases from J; bases unmatched to any gene: 11. Here the CDR3 reads CASADTGAKNTGELFF. In DNA, the CDR3 is TGTGCCAGCGCCGACACAGGGGCCAAAAACACCGGGGAGCTGTTTTTT.

In this sample, this clonotype turned up a few times. This may stem from a read error, because a much larger clone lies one nucleotide away. This chain's CDR3 is CASNIGQGSYEQYF. In DNA form, the CDR3 reads TGTGCCAGCAATATAGGACAGGGGTCTTACGAGCAGTACTTC. The chain recombines TRBV3-1 with TRBJ2-7; 9 bases are shared with TRBD1. CDR3 length: 14 amino acids. Trimming took 7 bases from V and 4 from J; bases not matched to a gene: 8. Germline lookup yields CDR1 LGHDT and CDR2 YNNKEL (reference sequence).

This clonotype was seen at least ten times. This chain links TRBV7-2 with TRBJ1-3; no firm D call. CDR3 length: 19 amino acids. CDR1 is SGHTA, CDR2 FQGNSA, per germline. Trimming removed 8 bases at V and 0 bases at J, with 26 bases between. CDR3 DNA sequence: TGTGCCAGCCGCCCCCCGTATAAAAGACCGAGATCCTCTGGAAACACCATATATTTT. It is translated as CASRPPYKRPRSSGNTIYF.

This clonotype was recorded many times. The rearrangement uses TRBV6-5 and TRBJ1-1, with TRBD1 identical over 7 bases. Germline V gene sequence: CDR1 MNHEY, CDR2 SVGAGI. V gave up 0 bases and J gave up 10 bases; unmatched junction bases: 5. The CDR3 runs to 13 residues. In DNA form, the CDR3 reads TGTGCCAGCAGTTACTCCGGGACAGAAGGAGCTTTCTTT. The encoded protein is CASSYSGTEGAFF.

Ten or more counts support this clonotype. The rearrangement uses TRBV14 and TRBJ2-5; D is ambiguous. Trimming took 3 bases from V and 1 from J, leaving 3 bases between them. Germline V lookup: CDR1 SGHDN, CDR2 FVKESK. The CDR3 runs to 12 residues. CDR3 coding DNA: TGTGCCAGCAGCCACGTCCAAGAGACCCAGTACTTC. It translates to CASSHVQETQYF.

This clonotype has ten or more counts. J is TRBJ1-5 and V is TRBV6-1; no clear D gene. This CDR3 has 16 residues. Germline loops: CDR1 MNHNS, CDR2 SASEGT. V lost 4 bases, J lost 0 bases, and 13 bases lay in between. This CDR3 is CASSGLTSHSNQPQHF. The CDR3 DNA is TGTGCCAGCAGTGGTTTAACGTCCCATAGCAATCAGCCCCAGCATTTT.

This clonotype appeared a single time. The chain links TRBV15 to TRBJ2-6; D not certain. The CDR3 has 15 amino acids. Trimming stripped 5 bases from V and 0 bases from J, with 8 bases between. Germline V gives CDR1 LNHNV, CDR2 YYDKDF (reference sequence). CDR3 nucleotides: TGTGCCACCAGCTCGCAAAGCTCTGGGGCCAACGTCCTGACTTTC. It encodes CATSSQSSGANVLTF.

This clonotype was observed a few times. The chain uses TRBV11-1 and TRBJ2-2, with unresolved D. The CDR3 consists of 16 residues. Trimming stripped 5 bases from V and 3 bases from J, with 16 bases between. Germline values: CDR1 SGHAT, CDR2 FQDESV (reference sequence). CDR3 in amino acids: CASSQDPNTYTGELFF. CDR3 in DNA: TGTGCCAGCAGCCAAGATCCCAACACCTACACCGGGGAGCTGTTTTTT.

This clonotype was counted many times. V usage is TRBV7-9 and J usage is TRBJ1-2; 7 nucleotides agree with TRBD1. The CDR3 has 15 amino acids. Germline assignment: CDR1 SEHNR and CDR2 FQNEAQ (reference sequence). The V segment lost 5 bases and the J segment 4 bases; nucleotides outside the gene matches: 10. This CDR3 is CASSPNRDSLYGYTF. The DNA of the CDR3 is TGTGCCAGCAGCCCTAACCGGGACAGCCTCTATGGCTACACCTTC.

This clonotype was seen ten or more times. The V call is TRBV28, the J call TRBJ1-5, with a weak D call TRBD1 (6 bases). The CDR3 runs to 16 residues. Trimming took off 5 bases at V and 0 bases at J, with 14 bases between the two ends. Germline lookup yields CDR1 MDHEN and CDR2 SYDVKM. CDR3 region: CASSQIRGASNQPQHF. The CDR3 DNA follows: TGTGCCAGCAGTCAGATCCGGGGGGCTAGCAATCAGCCCCAGCATTTT.

J is TRBJ1-1 and V is TRBV10-1; TRBD1 might be the D (6 bases). CDR1 is WNHNN and CDR2 is SYGVQD in the germline V gene (reference sequence). CDR3 length: 14 amino acids. The V end lost 9 bases, the J end lost 11 bases, and 25 bases lay between the germline ends. In DNA form, the CDR3 reads TGCGCCAGTTCCGGGGTTGGGACACCAAAGCGGGCTTTCTTT. This gives the protein CASSGVGTPKRAFF.

This clonotype was seen at least ten times. The chain links TRBV29-1 to TRBJ1-2; TRBD1 is a possible D gene (6 bases). The CDR3 extends over 15 amino acids. Deletions cut 2 bases from V and 1 base from J, with 14 bases between. From germline, CDR1 is SQVTM and CDR2 ANQGSEA. In nucleotides, the CDR3 is TGCAGCGTTGAACGGATAACAGGGTATAACTATGGCTACACCTTC. Translating gives CSVERITGYNYGYTF.

This rearrangement joins TRBV6-1 to TRBJ1-5; tentative D call: TRBD1 (6 bases). Looked up from germline, CDR1 is MNHNS and CDR2 is SASEGT. The CDR3 is 13 residues long. Trimming removed 7 bases at V and 2 bases at J, with 9 bases between. The CDR3, as DNA: TGTGCCAGCAAGGGGGGCGGCAATCAGCCCCAGCATTTT. This translates into CASKGGGNQPQHF.

This clonotype has a count of ten or more. The chain joins TRBV30 to TRBJ2-7; 8 bases are a match to TRBD2. This CDR3 region has 16 residues. V shed 2 bases and J 0 bases; nucleotides not matched to a gene: 9. Germline V lookup: CDR1 GTSNPN, CDR2 SVGIG (reference sequence). The CDR3 region has the DNA TGTGCCTGGAGTCCGTTGGGTAGCGGGGCCTCCTACGAGCAGTACTTC. Its protein product is CAWSPLGSGASYEQYF.

This clonotype was counted many times. V usage is TRBV29-1 and J usage is TRBJ2-2; no reliable D call. In germline, CDR1 is SQVTM, CDR2 ANQGSEA. V was pared by 4 bases and J by 4 bases, with 10 bases between. The CDR3 runs to 13 residues. This CDR3 reads CSVVTRFTGELFF. In nucleotides, the CDR3 is TGCAGCGTTGTTACCAGATTCACCGGGGAGCTGTTTTTT.

This clonotype was seen many times. The CDR3 sequence is CASSSRTEYEQYF. CDR3 DNA: TGTGCCAGCAGCTCGCGAACAGAATACGAGCAGTACTTC. The rearrangement links TRBV11-2 to TRBJ2-7; D is unclear. CDR1 SGHAT and CDR2 FQNNGV come from the germline V gene. V was pared by 4 bases and J by 4 bases, with 11 bases between. The CDR3 sequence is 13 residues long.

The chain has TRBV6-1 and TRBJ2-2; 10 bases match TRBD1. Germline assignment: CDR1 MNHNS and CDR2 SASEGT. V shed 6 bases, J shed 0 bases, and the junction held 7 bases outside the gene matches. The CDR3 length is 17 residues. The CDR3 DNA is TGTGCCAGCAGCTCGGACAGGGGGACCGCGAACACCGGGGAGCTGTTTTTT. This sequence encodes CASSSDRGTANTGELFF.

The chain has TRBV18 and TRBJ1-6; D unresolved. The germline CDR1 and CDR2 sequences are KGHSH and LQKENI. This CDR3 has 13 amino acids. The germline V and J ends were trimmed by 2 bases and 7 bases, with 6 bases remaining between them. CDR3 protein: CASSPGVNSPLHF. The CDR3 nucleotides read TGTGCCAGCTCACCAGGGGTAAATTCACCCCTCCACTTT.

This clonotype was seen at least ten times. J is TRBJ1-1 and V is TRBV12-3 or TRBV12-4; TRBD1 might be the D (5 bases). The CDR3 loop spans 13 amino acids. Trimming pared 1 base from V and 5 bases from J, leaving 8 bases between. This chain's CDR3 is CASSLGSGTEAFF. CDR3 nucleotides: TGTGCCAGCAGTTTAGGCTCAGGGACTGAAGCTTTCTTT.

This clonotype was found many times. This chain joins TRBV6-4 and TRBJ2-3, with 14 bases that match TRBD2. The CDR3 has 16 residues. V dropped 6 bases and J dropped 6; count of bases not matched to a gene: 8. Germline CDR1 and CDR2: MRHNA and SNTAGT. As DNA, the CDR3 is TGTGCCAGCAGCGGACTAGCGGGGGGTAGCGGGGATACGCAGTATTTT. It is translated as CASSGLAGGSGDTQYF.

This clonotype was seen at least ten times. This sequence joins TRBV2 and TRBJ1-1; tentatively, D is TRBD1 (6 bases). Between the trimmed V and J ends, which lost 0 bases and 5 bases, there was a span of 13 bases. This CDR3 comprises 15 residues. Germline V lookup: CDR1 SNHLY, CDR2 FYNNEI. CDR3 DNA: TGTGCCAGCAGTGAAGCCGAGCTCAGGGGAACTGAAGCTTTCTTT. It is translated as CASSEAELRGTEAFF. The variable domain in full, with the rest retrieved from reference TRBV2 and TRBJ1-1, is EPEVTQTPSHQVTQMGQEVILRCVPISNHLYFYWYRQILGQKVEFLVSFYNNEISEKSEIFDDQFSVERPDGSNFTLKIRSTKLEDSAMYFCASSEAELRGTEAFFGQGTRLTVV.

The genes are TRBV6-1 and TRBJ1-5, with D maybe TRBD1 (5 bases). V gave up 3 bases and J gave up 11 bases, with 20 bases separating them. CDR3 size: 15 residues. The germline gives CDR1 MNHNS, CDR2 SASEGT. The CDR3 coding sequence is TGTGCCAGCAGTGAGAGTCCCGTAGGCAGGGTTGCCCAGCATTTT. Its protein is CASSESPVGRVAQHF.

This clonotype has at least ten counts. V and J are TRBV6-4 and TRBJ2-7, with D maybe TRBD2 (6 bases). Trimming left V 7 bases short and J 0 bases short, with 25 bases between. Germline V gene data show CDR1 as MRHNA and CDR2 as SNTAGT. The CDR3 runs 18 residues. CDR3 region: CASKPPSGQYLDSYEQYF. The CDR3 DNA is TGTGCCAGCAAACCCCCAAGCGGGCAGTACCTAGACTCCTACGAGCAGTACTTC.

At least ten counts were recorded for this clonotype. The chain carries TRBV11-2 and TRBJ1-5, with D tentatively TRBD1 (5 bases). V dropped 0 bases and J dropped 2 bases, with 14 bases sitting between them. The CDR3 has 17 residues. CDR1 SGHAT and CDR2 FQNNGV come from the germline V gene. Here the CDR3 reads CASSLESAGPGNQPQHF. Here the CDR3 DNA reads TGTGCCAGCAGCTTAGAGTCTGCGGGACCGGGCAATCAGCCCCAGCATTTT.

This clonotype occurred many times. The chain combines TRBV28 with TRBJ1-2, with unresolved D. This CDR3 has 11 amino acids. V gave up 11 bases and J gave up 2 bases, with 9 bases separating them. Germline values: CDR1 MDHEN, CDR2 SYDVKM. The CDR3 DNA reads TGTGCCGCCGCTAGCAACTATGGCTACACCTTC. Its translation is CAAASNYGYTF.

Only a few counts were recorded for this clonotype. V is TRBV5-1 and J is TRBJ2-7; 11 positions agree with TRBD1. The CDR3 runs to 12 residues. Germline-derived CDR1 and CDR2 are SGHRS and YFSETQ. CDR3 sequence (DNA): TGCGTACCCGGGACAGGGGGCTACGAGCAGTACTTC. Translated, it gives CVPGTGGYEQYF.

This clonotype was observed at least ten times. The gene calls are TRBV3-1 and TRBJ1-2; 7 positions agree with TRBD1. The V gene end was trimmed by 4 bases and the J gene end by 6 bases; junction bases not matched to a gene: 14. Germline V gene sequence: CDR1 LGHDT, CDR2 YNNKEL (reference sequence). The CDR3 length is 16 residues. The CDR3 coding sequence is TGTGCCAGCAGCCCCAGATTGACAGGGAGAAGTAATGGCTACACCTTC. Translated: CASSPRLTGRSNGYTF.